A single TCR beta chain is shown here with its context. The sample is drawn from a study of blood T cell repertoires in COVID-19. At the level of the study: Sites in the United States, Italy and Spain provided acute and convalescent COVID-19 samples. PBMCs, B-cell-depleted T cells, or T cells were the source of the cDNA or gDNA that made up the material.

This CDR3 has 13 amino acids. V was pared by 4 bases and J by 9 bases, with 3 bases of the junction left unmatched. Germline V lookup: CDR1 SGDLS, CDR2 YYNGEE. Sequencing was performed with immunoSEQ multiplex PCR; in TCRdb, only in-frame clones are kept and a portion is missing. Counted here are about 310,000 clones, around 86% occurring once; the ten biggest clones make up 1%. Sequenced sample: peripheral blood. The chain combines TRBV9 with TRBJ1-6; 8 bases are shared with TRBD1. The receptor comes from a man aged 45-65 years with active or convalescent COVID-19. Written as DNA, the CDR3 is TGTGCCAGCAGCCCAGACAGGGGTTCACCCCTCCACTTT. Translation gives CASSPDRGSPLHF. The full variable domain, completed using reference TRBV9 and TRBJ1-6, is DSGVTQTPKHLITATGQRVTLRCSPRSGDLSVYWYQQSLDQGLQFLIQYYNGEERAKGNILERFSAQQFPDLHSELNLSSLELGDSALYFCASSPDRGSPLHFGNGTRLTVT.